One and the same sample provided the 11 T cell receptor beta chains below, sequenced in a study of T-cell memory formation after mild COVID-19. TCRdb redid the calling of the 5' RACE reads with MiXCR, one entry per CDR3 protein. The table includes about 130,000 distinct CDR3 sequences, roughly 6.2% detected once. Material: PBMCs or a T cell subset sorted from them (not recorded which). These receptors came from an adult woman who had mild COVID-19 (a few samples of this study predate the infection). Cell type and time point are not known.

V and J are TRBV12-3 or TRBV12-4 and TRBJ1-1; D perhaps matches TRBD1 (5 bases). The V end was cut by 6 bases, the J end by 6 bases, with 17 bases between. CDR3 length: 14 amino acids. The CDR3, as DNA: TGTGCCAGCAGGCCCGGGACCACGGTGGCTGAAGCTTTCTTT. Translation gives CASRPGTTVAEAFF.

Only a few counts were recorded for this clonotype. The chain carries TRBV14 and TRBJ1-3, with unresolved D. Looked up from germline, CDR1 is SGHDN and CDR2 is FVKESK. This CDR3 is built from 16 residues. V was pared by 1 base and J by 0 bases, with 10 bases between. CDR3 DNA sequence: TGTGCCAGCAGCCAAGTATCCCTTTCCTCTGGAAACACCATATATTTT. Its protein is CASSQVSLSSGNTIYF.

This clonotype appeared a few times. The chain uses TRBV5-1 and TRBJ2-3; 8 bases are shared with TRBD2. J gave up 5 bases and V 1 base, and 6 bases lay outside the gene matches. The CDR3 runs to 15 residues. The germline V gene encodes CDR1 SGHRS and CDR2 YFSETQ. This CDR3 reads CASSLMAGGGDTQYF. CDR3 in DNA: TGCGCCAGCAGCTTGATGGCGGGGGGCGGAGATACGCAGTATTTT. Filled out from reference TRBV5-1 and TRBJ2-3, the complete variable domain reads KAGVTQTPRYLIKTRGQQVTLSCSPISGHRSVSWYQQTPGQGLQFLFEYFSETQRNKGNFPGRFSGRQFSNSRSEMNVSTLELGDSALYLCASSLMAGGGDTQYFGPGTRLTVL.

There are many counts of this clonotype. The chain uses TRBV3-1 and TRBJ2-2, with 11 bases aligning to TRBD2. CDR3 length: 15 amino acids. The germline V gene encodes CDR1 LGHDT and CDR2 YNNKEL (reference sequence). J was trimmed by 1 base and V by 8 bases; bases with no gene match: 3. CDR3 region: CASATSGRNTGELFF. CDR3 bases: TGTGCCAGCGCAACTAGCGGGAGGAACACCGGGGAGCTGTTTTTT.

The rearrangement links TRBV18 to TRBJ1-4, with D perhaps TRBD1 (5 bases). The CDR3 sequence is 16 residues long. V was clipped by 4 bases and J by 4 bases, with 16 bases between them. CDR1 is KGHSH and CDR2 is LQKENI in the germline V gene. CDR3 nucleotides: TGTGCCAGCTCACGCGGGACCGATAGGATTAATGAAAAACTGTTTTTT. Translation gives CASSRGTDRINEKLFF.

This clonotype was detected many times. This chain links TRBV27 with TRBJ2-3; TRBD2 matches 8 bases. V lost 6 bases and J lost 6; bases outside the gene matches: 8. The CDR3 is 14 amino acids. CDR1 and CDR2 (germline): MNHEY, SMNVEV (reference sequence). Here the CDR3 reads CASRRPGTRDTQYF. CDR3 in DNA: TGTGCCAGCAGGCGTCCCGGGACTAGGGATACGCAGTATTTT.

This clonotype was found a few times. The chain is built from TRBV27 and TRBJ1-4; D is possibly TRBD1 (6 bases). The V and J ends lost 8 bases and 7 bases respectively, with 17 bases between them. The CDR3 loop spans 14 amino acids. CDR1 MNHEY and CDR2 SMNVEV come from the germline V gene (reference sequence). For the CDR3, the DNA is TGTGCCAGCGGGGAGGCAGGGGCATCTGAAAAACTGTTTTTT. Its translation is CASGEAGASEKLFF.

This clonotype was seen a few times. This chain connects TRBV29-1 to TRBJ2-7; D may be TRBD1 or TRBD2 (5 bases each). The germline V gene has CDR1 SQVTM and CDR2 ANQGSEA. CDR3 length: 12 amino acids. V was shortened by 3 bases and J by 5 bases, with 11 bases between the two germline ends. The CDR3 DNA is TGCAGCGTTGACTGGGGGTACCACGAGCAGTACTTC. Its translation is CSVDWGYHEQYF.

Many counts were recorded for this clonotype. The gene calls are TRBV20-1 and TRBJ2-3; D is possibly TRBD1 (7 bases). V lost 6 bases to trimming and J lost 4 bases, with 17 bases between them. CDR3 length: 14 amino acids. From germline, CDR1 is DFQATT and CDR2 SNEGSKA (reference sequence). In nucleotides, the CDR3 is TGCAGTGCCCGCCAGGGGGGCGGCGCAGATACGCAGTATTTT. Translating it yields CSARQGGGADTQYF.

This clonotype turned up a few times. V usage is TRBV5-1 and J usage is TRBJ2-2; 13 positions agree with TRBD2. Unmatched junction bases numbered 14, after V lost 2 bases and J lost 4 bases. CDR3 length: 20 residues. Germline V gives CDR1 SGHRS, CDR2 YFSETQ. The CDR3: CASSLYFPGTSGIPTGELFF. The CDR3 DNA reads TGCGCCAGCAGCTTATACTTCCCCGGGACTAGCGGGATCCCCACCGGGGAGCTGTTTTTT.

The gene calls are TRBV7-2 and TRBJ1-2, with 7 nucleotides matching TRBD1. CDR1 and CDR2 (germline): SGHTA, FQGNSA. CDR3 length: 14 amino acids. Trimming took 4 bases from V and 8 from J; bases not matched to a gene: 10. CDR3 DNA sequence: TGTGCCAGCAGCTCGAATAGACAGGGAGGAGGCTACACCTTC. Translated, it gives CASSSNRQGGGYTF.